This T cell receptor (beta chain) derives from a study of CD8+ T cells in alopecia areata. Overall study findings and caveats: Clonality in lesional scalp, especially alopecia totalis/universalis, exceeded that of normal scalp.

Worth noting for this clone: Antigen: not known.

Extracted RNA was reverse transcribed, and the resulting cDNA served as sequencing template. TCRdb keeps only in-frame clones here, not all; method: immunoSEQ multiplex PCR. The sample holds about 12,000 clones, approximately 53% seen once. Individuals with alopecia areata gave both lesional scalp punch biopsies and peripheral blood for collection. Trimming took 2 bases from V and 5 from J, leaving 8 bases between them. CDR1 and CDR2 from the germline V gene are SGHDT and YYEEEE. This CDR3 has 13 amino acids. The source material was skin. The source is a human donor with alopecia areata. The rearrangement links TRBV5-6 to TRBJ2-1; D unresolved. DNA of the CDR3: TGTGCCAGCAGCTTTGGCACCAACAATGAGCAGTTCTTC. Translated, it gives CASSFGTNNEQFF.